What follows are 27 T cell receptor beta chains derived from one specimen sequenced in a study of T cell responses to AZD1222 COVID-19 vaccine. TCRdb keeps only in-frame clones here, not all; method: immunoSEQ multiplex PCR. In the table there are 110,000 to 150,000 clones, roughly 90% of which are singletons. The source material was peripheral blood, sampled on day 0 of AZD1222 vaccination. The receptors derive from an adult in good health.

Written as DNA, the CDR3 is TGCAGCGTTCACGCGGGGGGTGAGGAGACCCAGTACTTC. It codes for CSVHAGGEETQYF. The V call is TRBV29-1, the J call TRBJ2-5; 8 positions match TRBD2. V shed 5 bases and J 5 bases; nucleotides not matched to a gene: 7. CDR3 length equals 13 residues. The V gene's germline CDR1 is SQVTM and CDR2 ANQGSEA.

CDR3 nucleotides: TGTGCCAGTAGTTTTAGGGGGGGGATTAATCAGCCCCAGCATTTT. This gives the protein CASSFRGGINQPQHF. The V gene is TRBV19, the J gene TRBJ1-5, with TRBD1 as a possible D gene (6 bases). Germline V gene data show CDR1 as LNHDA and CDR2 as SQIVND (reference sequence). This CDR3 spans 15 amino acids. Trimming removed 5 bases from V and 4 bases from J, with 15 bases in between.

The rearrangement links TRBV28 to TRBJ1-2; TRBD1 matches at 7 bases. Germline V CDR1 and CDR2: MDHEN, SYDVKM. The CDR3 has 15 residues. After removal of 1 base from V and 2 bases from J, the junction contained 4 bases not matched to a gene. The CDR3 region is CASSLLFRGNYGYTF. As DNA, the CDR3 is TGTGCCAGCAGTTTATTATTCAGGGGGAACTATGGCTACACCTTC.

V and J are TRBV7-8 and TRBJ1-6; D is perhaps TRBD1 (5 bases). This CDR3 comprises 16 residues. Germline V lookup: CDR1 SGHVS, CDR2 FQNEAQ. Trimming removed 5 bases from V and 7 bases from J, with 18 bases in between. Here the CDR3 reads CASSLQRGQGNSPLHF. The CDR3 nucleotides are TGTGCCAGCAGCCTACAAAGGGGTCAGGGAAATTCACCCCTCCACTTT.

V usage is TRBV6-2 or TRBV6-3 and J usage is TRBJ1-5; D ambiguous. V shed 5 bases and J shed 5 bases, with 13 bases lying between them. Germline V gives CDR1 MNHEY, CDR2 SVGEGT. The CDR3 is 14 amino acids. The CDR3 protein is CASSPPQVHQPQHF. In DNA form, the CDR3 reads TGTGCCAGCAGTCCCCCGCAGGTCCATCAGCCCCAGCATTTT.

The gene calls are TRBV12-5 and TRBJ2-5, with 8 bases matching TRBD1. CDR1 is LGHNT and CDR2 is FRNRAP in the germline V gene. Trimming at V came to 2 bases and at J to 2 bases, leaving 10 bases not matched to a gene. CDR3 length: 17 residues. The CDR3 DNA follows: TGTGCTAGTGGTTTGATGACCTGGACAGGGCCTCAAGAGACCCAGTACTTC. Amino acid sequence: CASGLMTWTGPQETQYF.

The V call is TRBV15, the J call TRBJ1-2, with a possible D match to TRBD1 (5 bases). V was trimmed by 0 bases and J by 4 bases, leaving 12 bases between them. This CDR3 is built from 15 residues. The germline V gene has CDR1 LNHNV and CDR2 YYDKDF (reference sequence). CDR3 bases: TGTGCCACCAGCAGAGATCCAGGGTCGGGCTATGGCTACACCTTC. It translates to CATSRDPGSGYGYTF.

CDR3 sequence: CASSRDSSYEQYF. CDR3 nucleotides: TGTGCCAGCAGTAGAGACAGCTCCTACGAGCAGTACTTC. V is TRBV28 and J is TRBJ2-7, with a weak D call TRBD1 (5 bases). The CDR3 is 13 residues long. Germline V CDR1 and CDR2: MDHEN, SYDVKM. V was shortened by 5 bases and J by 0 bases, with 8 bases between the two germline ends.

The genes are TRBV4-1 and TRBJ1-3, with D maybe TRBD1 (5 bases). Germline-derived CDR1 and CDR2 are MGHRA and YSYEKL. V dropped 4 bases and J dropped 4 bases, with 14 bases sitting between them. This CDR3 is built from 15 residues. The CDR3 nucleotides read TGCGCCAGCAGCCGAGCGGGGGGTTTAGGAAACACCATATATTTT. Translated: CASSRAGGLGNTIYF.

This chain links TRBV5-1 with TRBJ2-7; TRBD2 aligns across 8 bases. There are 14 residues in the CDR3. J gave up 5 bases and V 0 bases, and 4 bases lay outside the gene matches. Germline CDR1 SGHRS, CDR2 YFSETQ. CDR3 amino acids: CASSLGREVDEQYF. The CDR3 coding sequence is TGCGCCAGCAGCTTGGGGCGGGAGGTAGACGAGCAGTACTTC.

The chain couples TRBV29-1 to TRBJ2-5; 14 nucleotides align to TRBD2. The CDR3 extends over 17 amino acids. Per the germline V gene, CDR1 is SQVTM and CDR2 is ANQGSEA. After removal of 6 bases from V and 5 bases from J, the junction contained 14 bases not matched to a gene. The CDR3 DNA reads as TGCAGCGTCCAACCCCAACGCGGGACTAGCGGGAGTGAGACCCAGTACTTC. Residues: CSVQPQRGTSGSETQYF.

The V and J genes are TRBV19 and TRBJ2-2; D gene ambiguous. V was clipped by 7 bases and J by 0 bases, with 12 bases between them. This CDR3 contains 15 residues. Germline V gives CDR1 LNHDA, CDR2 SQIVND (reference sequence). CDR3 protein: CASTAAPTNTGELFF. CDR3 DNA: TGTGCCAGTACGGCTGCCCCGACGAACACCGGGGAGCTGTTTTTT. Full variable domain (missing parts from reference TRBV19 and TRBJ2-2): DGGITQSPKYLFRKEGQNVTLSCEQNLNHDAMYWYRQDPGQGLRLIYYSQIVNDFQKGDIAEGYSVSREKKESFPLTVTSAQKNPTAFYLCASTAAPTNTGELFFGEGSRLTVL.

This chain links TRBV7-2 with TRBJ1-4; the D gene is possibly TRBD1 (5 bases). Germline CDR1 SGHTA, CDR2 FQGNSA. V was cut by 3 bases and J by 0 bases, with 8 bases left in between. This CDR3 is 15 amino acids long. CDR3 in DNA: TGTGCCAGCAGCTTGACAGCCTCAACTAATGAAAAACTGTTTTTT. This encodes CASSLTASTNEKLFF. The full variable domain, rest sourced from reference TRBV7-2 and TRBJ1-4, is GAGVSQSPSNKVTEKGKDVELRCDPISGHTALYWYRQSLGQGLEFLIYFQGNSAPDKSGLPSDRFSAERTGGSVSTLTIQRTQQEDSAVYLCASSLTASTNEKLFFGSGTQLSVL.

J is TRBJ1-3 and V is TRBV28; D perhaps matches TRBD1 (5 bases). Germline CDR1 is MDHEN and CDR2 is SYDVKM. The CDR3 is 15 amino acids. Trimming shortened V by 7 bases and J by 0 bases, and 13 bases separated the two germline ends. DNA of the CDR3: TGTGCCAGCATCGACCAGGGCTCCTCTGGAAACACCATATATTTT. Protein sequence: CASIDQGSSGNTIYF.

V is TRBV12-3 or TRBV12-4 and J is TRBJ2-5; D unclear. This CDR3 comprises 11 residues. Between the trimmed V and J ends, which lost 5 bases and 9 bases, there was a span of 10 bases. Written as DNA, the CDR3 is TGTGCCAGCAGTAGATTAGCTGCCCAGTACTTC. Its protein product is CASSRLAAQYF.

The chain uses TRBV5-1 and TRBJ2-1; 13 bases map to TRBD2. The CDR3 extends over 15 amino acids. V shed 4 bases and J 7 bases; nucleotides not matched to a gene: 5. Germline V gene sequence: CDR1 SGHRS, CDR2 YFSETQ. The CDR3 bases are TGCGCCAGCAGCCCCTGGACTAGCGGGAGTAATGAGCAGTTCTTC. The encoded protein is CASSPWTSGSNEQFF.

This clone occurred a few times. The chain joins TRBV2 to TRBJ1-3, with D hard to call. V was pared by 6 bases and J by 8 bases, with 11 bases between. The CDR3 is made up of 12 amino acids. CDR1 SNHLY and CDR2 FYNNEI come from the germline V gene. CDR3 in amino acids: CASSGNGDTIYF. CDR3 DNA: TGTGCCAGCAGCGGAAACGGAGACACCATATATTTT.

This chain links TRBV18 with TRBJ2-5; no clear D gene. Trimming removed 6 bases from V and 2 bases from J, with 16 bases in between. The germline V gene encodes CDR1 KGHSH and CDR2 LQKENI. The CDR3 is 15 amino acids. The DNA of the CDR3 is TGTGCCAGCTCCTCGAGGCTCACCGGGCAAGAGACCCAGTACTTC. Encoded protein: CASSSRLTGQETQYF. Complete variable domain (other parts from reference TRBV18 and TRBJ2-5): NAGVMQNPRHLVRRRGQEARLRCSPMKGHSHVYWYRQLPEEGLKFMVYLQKENIIDESGMPKERFSAEFPKEGPSILRIQQVVRGDSAAYFCASSSRLTGQETQYFGPGTRLLVL.

The chain employs TRBV11-2 and TRBJ1-4; no clear D gene. CDR1 is SGHAT and CDR2 is FQNNGV in the germline V gene. The length of the CDR3 is 12 residues. V was cut by 5 bases and J by 6 bases, with 7 bases left in between. For the CDR3, the DNA is TGTGCCAGCAGCCCTCTCCATGAAAAACTGTTTTTT. This gives the protein CASSPLHEKLFF.

The V call is TRBV27, the J call TRBJ2-2; 8 nucleotides align to TRBD1. Germline trimming cut 6 bases from V and 6 bases from J; bases unmatched to any gene: 9. The germline CDR1 and CDR2 sequences are MNHEY and SMNVEV (reference sequence). This CDR3 has 15 residues. The CDR3 DNA is TGTGCCAGCAGATTTACAGGGGGAGGACCCGGGGAGCTGTTTTTT. It translates to CASRFTGGGPGELFF.

Comment on this clone: Other DNA variants within this sample encode the same CDR3. The chain employs TRBV7-2 and TRBJ1-3; D is unresolved. The germline gives CDR1 SGHTA, CDR2 FQGNSA. Trimming took off 1 base at V and 0 bases at J, with 4 bases between the two ends. CDR3 size: 14 residues. CDR3 nucleotide sequence: TGTGCCAGCAGCTTAGGGAGCTCTGGAAACACCATATATTTT. As protein: CASSLGSSGNTIYF.

This chain joins TRBV5-6 and TRBJ2-3; possibly TRBD2 for D (5 bases). The germline V gene encodes CDR1 SGHDT and CDR2 YYEEEE. This CDR3 contains 14 residues. V was shortened by 0 bases and J by 1 base, with 6 bases between the two germline ends. DNA for the CDR3: TGTGCCAGCAGCTTGGTGCGGGGCACAGATACGCAGTATTTT. As protein: CASSLVRGTDTQYF.

The J gene is TRBJ2-7, the V gene TRBV9, with a tentative D call TRBD2 (7 bases). CDR1 and CDR2 (germline): SGDLS, YYNGEE. Trimming left V 0 bases short and J 7 bases short, with 17 bases between. The CDR3 is made up of 15 amino acids. CDR3 DNA: TGTGCCAGCAGCGTAGAGGGGGGGACTCCTTATGAGCAGTACTTC. This encodes CASSVEGGTPYEQYF.

Only a few counts were recorded for this clone. The chain carries TRBV12-3 or TRBV12-4 and TRBJ1-5; no clear D gene. The CDR3 is made up of 13 amino acids. V shed 3 bases and J shed 7 bases, with 10 bases lying between them. The CDR3 nucleotides are TGTGCCAGCAGTTTTAACAGACGGCAGCCCCAGCATTTT. Amino acid sequence: CASSFNRRQPQHF.

The gene calls are TRBV11-2 and TRBJ2-5; 10 positions agree with TRBD2. CDR1 is SGHAT and CDR2 is FQNNGV in the germline V gene. The length of the CDR3 is 18 residues. V lost 0 bases and J lost 4; bases outside the gene matches: 11. The CDR3 sequence is CASSLDKRGGPTAETQYF. CDR3 nucleotides: TGTGCCAGCAGCTTAGATAAGCGGGGGGGCCCAACAGCAGAGACCCAGTACTTC.

The chain is built from TRBV2 and TRBJ2-3; D is unresolved. Germline CDR1 is SNHLY and CDR2 is FYNNEI. The length of the CDR3 is 16 residues. The ends were cut back, 5 bases at V and 1 base at J, with 16 bases in the middle. The CDR3 is CASSLPMGTRTDTQYF. CDR3 DNA sequence: TGTGCCAGCAGTCTCCCCATGGGCACCCGCACAGATACGCAGTATTTT.

This sequence joins TRBV2 and TRBJ2-7; unclear D gene. Per germline, CDR1 SNHLY and CDR2 FYNNEI. This CDR3 region has 15 residues. Trimming pared 2 bases from V and 2 bases from J, leaving 13 bases between. The CDR3 nucleotides read TGTGCCAGCAGTGAACGTGGCAGGTTAACCTACGAGCAGTACTTC. Translation: CASSERGRLTYEQYF.